The 19 T cell receptor beta chains below were found in one sample sequenced in a study of OX40 agonist ivuxolimab in advanced cancers. Profiled with immunoSEQ multiplex PCR; TCRdb holds only in-frame clones, not every one. Of about 43,000 clones listed, roughly 86% are singletons. The sequencing used CD4+ or CD8+ T cells sorted from blood, collected in a trial of the OX40 agonist ivuxolimab. The receptors shown here come from an adult with an advanced solid tumor such as melanoma, head and neck, liver or kidney cancer.

On this clone itself: An end of the junction differs from the germline gene, which may be a read error. The chain is built from TRBV10-3 and TRBJ1-2; D gene uncertain. Germline V gene lookup returns CDR1 ENHRY and CDR2 SYGVKD. The CDR3 is 13 residues long. CDR3 residues: CAISESDNNGYTF. The CDR3 DNA is TGTGCCATCAGTGAGTCCGATAACAATGGCTACACCTTC.

This rearrangement joins TRBV7-9 to TRBJ2-1; D might be TRBD1 or TRBD2, each matching 5 bases. Germline V gives CDR1 SEHNR, CDR2 FQNEAQ (reference sequence). The CDR3 spans 17 residues. V was pared by 3 bases and J by 1 base, with 16 bases between. CDR3 amino acids: CASSFPSGTGSYNEQFF. The CDR3 region has the DNA TGTGCCAGCAGCTTTCCCTCCGGGACGGGTTCCTACAATGAGCAGTTCTTC.

The chain carries TRBV9 and TRBJ2-1; 10 positions agree with TRBD1. V dropped 4 bases and J dropped 4; count of bases not matched to a gene: 11. The length of the CDR3 is 17 residues. Germline CDR1 reads SGDLS; CDR2 reads YYNGEE. CDR3 protein: CASSPQTGGNYYNEQFF. Here the CDR3 DNA reads TGTGCCAGCAGCCCCCAGACAGGGGGCAACTATTACAATGAGCAGTTCTTC.

The chain uses TRBV6-1 and TRBJ2-7, with D hard to call. Germline loops: CDR1 MNHNS, CDR2 SASEGT. CDR3 length: 15 residues. The V gene lost 1 base and the J gene lost 5 bases, with 15 bases spanning the gap. The CDR3 reads CASSEGVGERDEQYF. The CDR3, as DNA: TGTGCCAGCAGTGAAGGGGTAGGAGAAAGAGACGAGCAGTACTTC.

The V and J genes are TRBV5-4 and TRBJ1-2; no reliable D call. Between the trimmed V and J ends, which lost 4 bases and 3 bases, there was a span of 16 bases. This CDR3 is built from 15 residues. Germline V CDR1 and CDR2: SGHNT, YYREEE (reference sequence). DNA for the CDR3: TGTGCCAGCAGCGATAGCCGGAGACTTTACTATGGCTACACCTTC. Translation: CASSDSRRLYYGYTF.

The V gene is TRBV2, the J gene TRBJ1-6; D is possibly TRBD1 (5 bases). The length of the CDR3 is 15 residues. Germline CDR1 is SNHLY and CDR2 is FYNNEI. The chain's CDR3 is CATLGGTAYNSPLHF. In DNA, the CDR3 is TGTGCTACGCTCGGGGGGACTGCCTATAATTCACCCCTCCACTTT.

The chain links TRBV7-6 to TRBJ1-2, with a possible D match to TRBD1 (5 bases). Trimming took 3 bases from V and 2 from J, leaving 19 bases between them. This CDR3 spans 17 amino acids. Per germline, CDR1 SGHVS and CDR2 FNYEAQ. The CDR3 protein is CASSFSTGTAANYGYTF. The DNA for the CDR3 is TGTGCCAGCAGCTTCAGCACTGGGACGGCAGCCAACTATGGCTACACCTTC.

This clone appeared once. This rearrangement joins TRBV28 to TRBJ2-2; 7 bases agree with TRBD2. The CDR3 spans 15 residues. J was trimmed by 2 bases and V by 5 bases; bases with no gene match: 5. Germline loops: CDR1 MDHEN, CDR2 SYDVKM. The CDR3 DNA reads as TGTGCCAGCAGTCCCGGGACTACCAACACCGGGGAGCTGTTTTTT. Protein product: CASSPGTTNTGELFF.

This sequence joins TRBV29-1 and TRBJ1-1, with D uncertain. Germline CDR1 and CDR2: SQVTM and ANQGSEA. This CDR3 region has 14 residues. Deletions cut 4 bases from V and 0 bases from J, with 12 bases between. The CDR3, as DNA: TGCAGCGTTGGATCCTTAGCCGTGAACACTGAAGCTTTCTTT. Its translation: CSVGSLAVNTEAFF.

This clone appeared once. The V and J genes are TRBV9 and TRBJ2-3, with 7 bases fitting TRBD1. The CDR3 spans 16 residues. The V segment lost 4 bases and the J segment 0 bases; nucleotides outside the gene matches: 8. Per germline, CDR1 SGDLS and CDR2 YYNGEE. The CDR3 reads CASSLRDSSSTDTQYF. As DNA, the CDR3 is TGTGCCAGCAGCCTCAGGGACAGTTCTAGCACAGATACGCAGTATTTT. Together with reference TRBV9 and TRBJ2-3, the CDR3 gives the full variable domain: DSGVTQTPKHLITATGQRVTLRCSPRSGDLSVYWYQQSLDQGLQFLIQYYNGEERAKGNILERFSAQQFPDLHSELNLSSLELGDSALYFCASSLRDSSSTDTQYFGPGTRLTVL.

V is TRBV7-8 and J is TRBJ2-1; no clear D. Trimming cost V 3 bases and J 8 bases, with 5 bases left between them. The CDR3 is 11 amino acids. Germline assignment: CDR1 SGHVS and CDR2 FQNEAQ. DNA of the CDR3: TGTGCCAGCAGCTTTTCCGATGAGCAGTTCTTC. This encodes CASSFSDEQFF. Combining the CDR3 with reference TRBV7-8 and TRBJ2-1 gives the whole variable domain GAGVSQSPRYKVAKRGQDVALRCDPISGHVSLFWYQQALGQGPEFLTYFQNEAQLDKSGLPSDRFFAERPEGSVSTLKIQRTQQEDSAVYLCASSFSDEQFFGPGTRLTVL.

The rearrangement links TRBV7-9 to TRBJ2-2, with D possibly TRBD1 on 5 matching bases. CDR3 length: 15 amino acids. CDR1 is SEHNR and CDR2 is FQNEAQ in the germline V gene (reference sequence). The ends were cut back, 6 bases at V and 4 bases at J, with 15 bases in the middle. CDR3 amino acids: CASSSGNFSTGELFF. CDR3 bases: TGTGCCAGCAGTTCAGGGAATTTCTCCACCGGGGAGCTGTTTTTT.

The chain uses TRBV6-1 and TRBJ1-2; D is unclear. Germline-derived CDR1 and CDR2 are MNHNS and SASEGT. The CDR3 length is 9 residues. V was clipped by 11 bases and J by 4 bases, with 5 bases between them. The CDR3, as DNA: TGTGCCTTAACCTATGGCTACACCTTC. Translated: CALTYGYTF.

This chain uses TRBV9 with TRBJ2-7, with D tentatively TRBD1 or TRBD2 (5 bases each). V dropped 2 bases and J dropped 1 base, with 16 bases sitting between them. In germline, CDR1 is SGDLS, CDR2 YYNGEE. The CDR3 spans 16 residues. CDR3 in DNA: TGTGCCAGCAGCGTTGACTCCGGGACCGAATCCTACGAGCAGTACTTC. Its protein product is CASSVDSGTESYEQYF. Complete variable domain (other parts from reference TRBV9 and TRBJ2-7): DSGVTQTPKHLITATGQRVTLRCSPRSGDLSVYWYQQSLDQGLQFLIQYYNGEERAKGNILERFSAQQFPDLHSELNLSSLELGDSALYFCASSVDSGTESYEQYFGPGTRLTVT.

This clone appeared a few times. The CDR3 bases are TGCGCCAGCAGCCCCACGGGGACTGAAGCTTTCTTT. Encoded protein: CASSPTGTEAFF. V is TRBV4-1 and J is TRBJ1-1; D call uncertain. The germline CDR1 and CDR2 sequences are MGHRA and YSYEKL. Trimming pared 4 bases from V and 5 bases from J, leaving 8 bases between. CDR3 length: 12 residues.

The CDR3 reads CASSQDEASDYNEQFF. For the CDR3, the DNA is TGTGCCAGCAGCCAAGATGAGGCTAGCGACTACAATGAGCAGTTCTTC. This rearrangement joins TRBV4-2 to TRBJ2-1, with D perhaps TRBD2 (6 bases). Germline loops: CDR1 LGHNA, CDR2 YNFKEQ. The germline V and J ends were trimmed by 0 bases and 3 bases, with 12 bases remaining between them. CDR3 length: 16 amino acids.

The chain couples TRBV4-3 to TRBJ1-2; no reliable D call. In germline, CDR1 is LGHNA, CDR2 YSLEER. Trimming left V 0 bases short and J 3 bases short, with 8 bases between. The CDR3 contains 14 residues. DNA of the CDR3: TGCGCCAGCAGCCAAGATTCCCTATACTATGGCTACACCTTC. This gives the protein CASSQDSLYYGYTF.

The rearrangement links TRBV9 to TRBJ1-1, with 7 positions matching TRBD1. There are 14 residues in the CDR3. V shed 3 bases and J 3 bases; nucleotides not matched to a gene: 5. CDR1 and CDR2 from the germline V gene are SGDLS and YYNGEE. This CDR3 reads CASSGGGMDTEAFF. The CDR3, as DNA: TGTGCCAGCAGCGGAGGGGGCATGGACACTGAAGCTTTCTTT.

The chain employs TRBV4-1 and TRBJ2-5; no clear D. Germline values: CDR1 MGHRA, CDR2 YSYEKL. V was cut by 4 bases and J by 1 base, with 7 bases left in between. This CDR3 spans 13 amino acids. The CDR3 nucleotides are TGCGCCAGCAGCCTAAGGGTCCAAGAGACCCAGTACTTC. This encodes CASSLRVQETQYF.